A single sample gave rise to the 32 T cell receptor beta chains below, sequenced in a study of shared clonotypes between healthy human individuals. Assay used: immunoSEQ multiplex PCR; TCRdb lists only in-frame clones, some missing. The sample holds over 800,000 clones; 80% to 95% are singletons and the top ten take about 24%. Selected positively for CCR7 and CD45RO-negative, naive CD8 cells excluded terminally differentiated effector memory CD45RA+ cells. The source material was naive CD8+ T cells sorted from blood. The receptors here all came from a man aged 30 to 45 in good health.

The chain carries TRBV6-6 and TRBJ2-7; D may be TRBD1 (6 bases). The V and J ends lost 2 bases and 5 bases respectively, with 10 bases between them. The CDR3 is made up of 13 amino acids. Per the germline V gene, CDR1 is MNHNY and CDR2 is SVGAGI (reference sequence). CDR3 sequence reads: CASSYVAGDEQYF. The CDR3, as DNA: TGTGCCAGCAGTTACGTAGCAGGGGACGAGCAGTACTTC.

Only a few counts were recorded for this clone. This sequence joins TRBV7-8 and TRBJ2-7, with TRBD1 identical over 7 bases. Germline V gene lookup returns CDR1 SGHVS and CDR2 FQNEAQ. The junction had 10 bases not matched to a gene; V was cut back by 5 bases and J by 0 bases. This CDR3 contains 16 residues. CDR3 sequence reads: CASSPSRGLGSYEQYF. The CDR3 DNA is TGTGCCAGCAGCCCCTCAAGGGGGCTGGGCTCCTACGAGCAGTACTTC.

Only one count was recorded for this clone. The rearrangement joins TRBV7-9 to TRBJ1-2, with 10 bases lining up with TRBD1. Unmatched junction bases numbered 16, after V lost 5 bases and J lost 4 bases. Germline assignment: CDR1 SEHNR and CDR2 FQNEAQ (reference sequence). This CDR3 comprises 18 residues. CDR3 sequence: CASSPQPGTGVLSYGYTF. The CDR3 DNA reads as TGTGCCAGCAGCCCCCAGCCCGGGACAGGGGTGTTGAGCTATGGCTACACCTTC.

This clone showed up just a few times. Other nucleotide sequences in the sample specify the same CDR3. The rearrangement uses TRBV7-9 and TRBJ1-5, with a weak D call TRBD1 (6 bases). The CDR3 loop spans 14 amino acids. Germline V gives CDR1 SEHNR, CDR2 FQNEAQ (reference sequence). V was cut by 1 base and J by 5 bases, with 9 bases left in between. DNA for the CDR3: TGTGCCAGCAGCTTAGTAGCAGGGGATCAGCCCCAGCATTTT. Residues: CASSLVAGDQPQHF.

The chain couples TRBV7-9 to TRBJ2-3; D unclear. V was pared by 1 base and J by 4 bases, with 12 bases between. Germline CDR1 SEHNR, CDR2 FQNEAQ (reference sequence). The CDR3 has 15 amino acids. The CDR3 nucleotides are TGTGCCAGCAGCTTAGTCTCTAGGAGCGCAGATACGCAGTATTTT. The encoded protein is CASSLVSRSADTQYF.

The chain carries TRBV11-2 and TRBJ2-5; D possibly uses TRBD1 or TRBD2 (6 bases each). Germline V gives CDR1 SGHAT, CDR2 FQNNGV. V gave up 3 bases and J gave up 5 bases, with 13 bases separating them. CDR3 length equals 14 residues. CDR3 sequence (DNA): TGTGCCAGCAGCTTTTGGGGGGCGCGGGAGACCCAGTACTTC. The encoded protein is CASSFWGARETQYF.

V usage is TRBV19 and J usage is TRBJ1-1; no definite D call. CDR1 LNHDA and CDR2 SQIVND come from the germline V gene (reference sequence). V lost 2 bases to trimming and J lost 0 bases, with 13 bases between them. The CDR3 covers 16 residues. The CDR3 protein is CASSIPVARMNTEAFF. As DNA, the CDR3 is TGTGCCAGTAGTATACCGGTAGCGAGGATGAACACTGAAGCTTTCTTT.

The V and J genes are TRBV6-5 and TRBJ2-7, with 9 bases fitting TRBD2. In germline, CDR1 is MNHEY, CDR2 SVGAGI. The CDR3 has 16 amino acids. Trimming removed 0 bases from V and 4 bases from J; junction bases left unmatched: 7. The CDR3 is CASSYSMAGGGYEQYF. CDR3 bases: TGTGCCAGCAGTTACTCGATGGCGGGAGGGGGGTACGAGCAGTACTTC.

The chain carries TRBV19 and TRBJ2-4, with D tentatively TRBD2 (5 bases). The CDR3 has 17 residues. Germline CDR1 reads LNHDA; CDR2 reads SQIVND (reference sequence). V dropped 2 bases and J dropped 5 bases, with 19 bases sitting between them. In DNA form, the CDR3 reads TGTGCCAGTAGTATAATTCTAGGTGGCCAGAGGGAAAACATTCAGTACTTC. Translated, it gives CASSIILGGQRENIQYF. The full variable domain, rest sourced from reference TRBV19 and TRBJ2-4, is DGGITQSPKYLFRKEGQNVTLSCEQNLNHDAMYWYRQDPGQGLRLIYYSQIVNDFQKGDIAEGYSVSREKKESFPLTVTSAQKNPTAFYLCASSIILGGQRENIQYFGAGTRLSVL.

Comment on this clone: Other DNA sequences from this sample encode an identical CDR3 as well. V usage is TRBV6-5 and J usage is TRBJ2-2; D ambiguous. CDR1 is MNHEY and CDR2 is SVGAGI in the germline V gene. The germline V and J ends were trimmed by 2 bases and 1 base, with 5 bases remaining between them. The CDR3 loop spans 14 amino acids. The chain's CDR3 is CASSYGLNTGELFF. The DNA for the CDR3 is TGTGCCAGCAGTTACGGGCTGAACACCGGGGAGCTGTTTTTT.

The gene calls are TRBV19 and TRBJ2-6, with D unresolved. Trimming took off 5 bases at V and 0 bases at J, with 5 bases between the two ends. The CDR3 covers 14 residues. Looked up from germline, CDR1 is LNHDA and CDR2 is SQIVND (reference sequence). This chain's CDR3 is CASSPASGANVLTF. The CDR3 bases are TGTGCCAGTAGTCCTGCCTCTGGGGCCAACGTCCTGACTTTC.

The rearrangement uses TRBV27 and TRBJ2-1, with 12 nucleotides matching TRBD2. The CDR3 length is 17 residues. Germline values: CDR1 MNHEY, CDR2 SMNVEV (reference sequence). Germline trimming cut 4 bases from V and 4 bases from J; bases unmatched to any gene: 8. The CDR3 nucleotides read TGTGCCAGCAGTTCCCTAGCGGGAGGGCCTCGGTACAATGAGCAGTTCTTC. This encodes CASSSLAGGPRYNEQFF.

This clone has a handful of counts. The chain employs TRBV28 and TRBJ2-7; no clear D. Germline V gene data show CDR1 as MDHEN and CDR2 as SYDVKM. V was trimmed by 3 bases and J by 2 bases, leaving 17 bases between them. The CDR3 runs to 16 residues. The CDR3 coding sequence is TGTGCCAGCAGTTTGTTAAACGGCCAATCGCCCTACGAGCAGTACTTC. Translation gives CASSLLNGQSPYEQYF.

This clone was recorded only once. This chain uses TRBV27 with TRBJ2-1; 12 bases are a match to TRBD2. The germline V gene encodes CDR1 MNHEY and CDR2 SMNVEV (reference sequence). V lost 4 bases, J lost 8 bases, and 6 bases stayed unmatched. CDR3 length equals 15 residues. For the CDR3, the DNA is TGTGCCAGCAGTTATTTGACTAGCGGGAGTTATGAGCAGTTCTTC. It specifies CASSYLTSGSYEQFF.

This chain links TRBV29-1 with TRBJ2-5, with unresolved D. V lost 2 bases and J lost 3, with 10 bases in between. CDR1 is SQVTM and CDR2 is ANQGSEA in the germline V gene. CDR3 length equals 13 residues. The CDR3 loop reads CSVEIAVEETQYF. For the CDR3, the DNA is TGCAGCGTTGAAATAGCAGTTGAAGAGACCCAGTACTTC.

This sequence joins TRBV4-1 and TRBJ1-1; 9 positions agree with TRBD1. With V trimmed by 4 bases and J by 0 bases, 18 bases remained unmatched. Germline values: CDR1 MGHRA, CDR2 YSYEKL. This CDR3 spans 20 amino acids. CDR3 region: CASSPSTLDRGIKMNTEAFF. In DNA, the CDR3 is TGCGCCAGCAGCCCCAGCACATTAGACAGGGGGATAAAGATGAACACTGAAGCTTTCTTT.

This chain links TRBV28 with TRBJ2-3; 10 nucleotides line up with TRBD2. The CDR3 is 16 residues long. J gave up 4 bases and V 6 bases, and 10 bases lay outside the gene matches. In germline, CDR1 is MDHEN, CDR2 SYDVKM. The CDR3 sequence is CASSSGLAGVADTQYF. CDR3 in DNA: TGTGCCAGCAGCTCGGGTCTAGCGGGAGTCGCAGATACGCAGTATTTT.

The chain employs TRBV10-3 and TRBJ2-1, with TRBD2 matching over 11 bases. The germline gives CDR1 ENHRY, CDR2 SYGVKD. Trimming removed 4 bases from V and 4 bases from J; junction bases left unmatched: 6. CDR3 length equals 16 residues. The CDR3 DNA reads as TGTGCCATCAGTGCGCCGGGACTAGCGGTATACAATGAGCAGTTCTTC. Encoded protein: CAISAPGLAVYNEQFF.

The rearrangement uses TRBV11-3 and TRBJ2-7, with D perhaps matching TRBD1 (6 bases). The CDR3 totals 14 residues. Trimming took off 5 bases at V and 5 bases at J, with 16 bases between the two ends. Germline assignment: CDR1 SGHNT and CDR2 YENEEA. The CDR3 region is CASSRMDSTDEQYF. CDR3 nucleotides: TGTGCCAGCAGCCGAATGGACAGCACTGACGAGCAGTACTTC.

The chain is built from TRBV28 and TRBJ2-7; 9 bases line up with TRBD1. The CDR3 totals 11 residues. Germline CDR1 MDHEN, CDR2 SYDVKM. The V and J ends lost 3 bases and 12 bases, in that order; junction bases with no gene match: 3. CDR3 bases: TGTGCCAGCAGTTTCCTGGACAGGGGGTACTTC. Translating it yields CASSFLDRGYF.

The V gene is TRBV11-2, the J gene TRBJ2-7; no clear D gene. The CDR3 totals 14 residues. Germline V gives CDR1 SGHAT, CDR2 FQNNGV. Trimming took 0 bases from V and 4 from J, leaving 10 bases between them. CDR3 nucleotide sequence: TGTGCCAGCAGCTTAGAGGGCTACTCGTACGAGCAGTACTTC. It yields the protein CASSLEGYSYEQYF.

This chain uses TRBV10-3 with TRBJ2-7, with 10 bases lining up with TRBD2. This CDR3 comprises 16 residues. Germline values: CDR1 ENHRY, CDR2 SYGVKD. With 2 bases clipped from V and 4 bases from J, the junction kept 8 bases outside the gene matches. The CDR3 DNA follows: TGTGCCATCAGTGAGGAGGTAGCGGGAGGTGGGTACGAGCAGTACTTC. This translates into CAISEEVAGGGYEQYF.

The rearrangement joins TRBV28 to TRBJ2-1, with D unclear. CDR1 is MDHEN and CDR2 is SYDVKM in the germline V gene. V gave up 3 bases and J gave up 7 bases, with 10 bases separating them. This CDR3 spans 13 amino acids. DNA for the CDR3: TGTGCCAGCAGTTTGGTCGAAGGAAATGAGCAGTTCTTC. Translation: CASSLVEGNEQFF. The entire variable domain, with the rest obtained from reference TRBV28 and TRBJ2-1, is as follows: DVKVTQSSRYLVKRTGEKVFLECVQDMDHENMFWYRQDPGLGLRLIYFSYDVKMKEKGDIPEGYSVSREKKERFSLILESASTNQTSMYLCASSLVEGNEQFFGPGTRLTVL.

The V gene is TRBV2, the J gene TRBJ2-6; D not resolved. The V end lost 4 bases, the J end lost 0 bases, and 13 bases lay between the germline ends. Germline-derived CDR1 and CDR2 are SNHLY and FYNNEI. This CDR3 is 17 amino acids long. The CDR3 reads CASSVGRPSSGANVLTF. Here the CDR3 DNA reads TGTGCCAGCAGTGTGGGAAGGCCCAGCTCTGGGGCCAACGTCCTGACTTTC.

The genes are TRBV7-9 and TRBJ2-5; D is perhaps TRBD1 (5 bases). From germline, CDR1 is SEHNR and CDR2 FQNEAQ (reference sequence). V was pared by 0 bases and J by 5 bases, with 13 bases between. CDR3 length: 15 residues. The CDR3 here is CASSLAQGLEETQYF. The CDR3 DNA reads TGTGCCAGCAGCTTAGCGCAGGGATTAGAGGAGACCCAGTACTTC.

The chain joins TRBV15 to TRBJ2-7; 7 nucleotides match TRBD2. Per germline, CDR1 LNHNV and CDR2 YYDKDF (reference sequence). CDR3 length: 16 residues. Unmatched junction bases numbered 5, after V lost 0 bases and J lost 0 bases. CDR3 residues: CATSRDTSALSYEQYF. CDR3 DNA sequence: TGTGCCACCAGCAGAGATACTAGCGCCCTCTCCTACGAGCAGTACTTC.

V is TRBV18 and J is TRBJ1-5; D gene ambiguous. Per the germline V gene, CDR1 is KGHSH and CDR2 is LQKENI. The CDR3 is 15 amino acids. The V gene lost 3 bases and the J gene lost 6 bases, with 15 bases spanning the gap. CDR3 nucleotide sequence: TGTGCCAGCTCACCTGGAGACACTGGGCGTCAGCCCCAGCATTTT. This gives the protein CASSPGDTGRQPQHF.

This clone was detected only a few times. V and J are TRBV7-9 and TRBJ2-7; perhaps TRBD2 as D (6 bases). Looked up from germline, CDR1 is SEHNR and CDR2 is FQNEAQ (reference sequence). With 3 bases removed from V and 2 bases from J, the gap between germline ends came to 11 bases. The CDR3 has 14 amino acids. The CDR3 region is CASSFRENPYEQYF. CDR3 DNA: TGTGCCAGCAGCTTTCGGGAGAATCCCTACGAGCAGTACTTC. Full variable domain (remainder filled in from reference TRBV7-9 and TRBJ2-7): DTGVSQNPRHKITKRGQNVTFRCDPISEHNRLYWYRQTLGQGPEFLTYFQNEAQLEKSRLLSDRFSAERPKGSFSTLEIQRTEQGDSAMYLCASSFRENPYEQYFGPGTRLTVT.

This clone counts as medium-sized. This sequence joins TRBV6-5 and TRBJ2-7; 7 bases agree with TRBD1. Trimming at V came to 0 bases and at J to 3 bases, leaving 5 bases not matched to a gene. CDR3 length: 15 amino acids. Germline values: CDR1 MNHEY, CDR2 SVGAGI. The CDR3 spells CASSYSTAGGYEQYF. CDR3 sequence (DNA): TGTGCCAGCAGTTACTCGACTGCAGGGGGCTACGAGCAGTACTTC.

This clone was picked up one time. The gene calls are TRBV9 and TRBJ2-7, with D perhaps matching TRBD1 (6 bases). With 3 bases removed from V and 5 bases from J, the gap between germline ends came to 15 bases. Germline V gene data show CDR1 as SGDLS and CDR2 as YYNGEE. CDR3 size: 14 residues. CDR3 protein: CASSGGYREHEQYF. DNA of the CDR3: TGTGCCAGCAGCGGGGGATACAGGGAACACGAGCAGTACTTC.

V gene TRBV27 combines with J gene TRBJ2-5; 7 bases align to TRBD2. Germline V gene data show CDR1 as MNHEY and CDR2 as SMNVEV (reference sequence). There are 14 residues in the CDR3. J lost 0 bases, V lost 5 bases, and 3 bases had no gene match. Written as DNA, the CDR3 is TGTGCCAGCAGTCCAGCGGGGAACCAAGAGACCCAGTACTTC. Encoded protein: CASSPAGNQETQYF.

V is TRBV19 and J is TRBJ1-4; maybe TRBD1 (6 bases). This CDR3 has 17 amino acids. V lost 4 bases to trimming and J lost 4 bases, with 19 bases between them. The germline V gene encodes CDR1 LNHDA and CDR2 SQIVND (reference sequence). The CDR3 is CASSKGLMDSINEKLFF. DNA for the CDR3: TGTGCCAGTAGTAAGGGTCTAATGGACAGCATTAATGAAAAACTGTTTTTT.